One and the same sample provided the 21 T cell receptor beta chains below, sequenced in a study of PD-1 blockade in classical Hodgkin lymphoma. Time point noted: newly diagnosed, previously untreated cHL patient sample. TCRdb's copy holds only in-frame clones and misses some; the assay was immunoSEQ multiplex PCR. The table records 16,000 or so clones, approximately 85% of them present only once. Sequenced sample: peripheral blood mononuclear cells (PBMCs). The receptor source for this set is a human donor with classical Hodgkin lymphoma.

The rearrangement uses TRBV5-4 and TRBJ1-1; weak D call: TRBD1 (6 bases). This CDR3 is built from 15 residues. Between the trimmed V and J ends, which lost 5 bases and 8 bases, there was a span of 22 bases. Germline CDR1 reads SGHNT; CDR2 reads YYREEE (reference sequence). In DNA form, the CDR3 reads TGTGCCAGCAGGCGGGACAATATTCCGGCAGGCGAAGCTTTCTTT. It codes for CASRRDNIPAGEAFF.

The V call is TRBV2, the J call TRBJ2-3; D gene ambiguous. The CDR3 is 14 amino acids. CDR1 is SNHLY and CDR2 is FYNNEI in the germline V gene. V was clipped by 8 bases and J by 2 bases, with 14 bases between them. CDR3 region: CASLRGSNTDTQYF. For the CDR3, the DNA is TGTGCCAGCCTCCGAGGCTCCAACACAGATACGCAGTATTTT.

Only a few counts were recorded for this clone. The CDR3 loop is CATSRAQGARNTGELFF. The CDR3 nucleotides are TGTGCCACCAGCCGGGCCCAGGGGGCGCGTAACACCGGGGAGCTGTTTTTT. This sequence joins TRBV15 and TRBJ2-2, with 8 positions matching TRBD1. The CDR3 sequence is 17 residues long. V was pared by 5 bases and J by 2 bases, with 10 bases of the junction left unmatched. CDR1 is LNHNV and CDR2 is YYDKDF in the germline V gene (reference sequence).

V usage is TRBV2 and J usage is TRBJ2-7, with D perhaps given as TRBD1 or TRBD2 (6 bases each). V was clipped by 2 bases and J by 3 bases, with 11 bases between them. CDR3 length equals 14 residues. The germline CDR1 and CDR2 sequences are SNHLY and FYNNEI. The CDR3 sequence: CASSEQGTRYEQYF. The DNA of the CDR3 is TGTGCCAGCAGTGAACAGGGGACTCGCTACGAGCAGTACTTC.

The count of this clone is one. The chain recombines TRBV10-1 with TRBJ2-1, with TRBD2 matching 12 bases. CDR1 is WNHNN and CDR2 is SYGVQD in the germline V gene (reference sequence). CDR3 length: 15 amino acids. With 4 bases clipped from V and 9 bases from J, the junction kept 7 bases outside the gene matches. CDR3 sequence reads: CASSALAGGQGEQFF. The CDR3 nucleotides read TGCGCCAGCAGTGCCCTAGCGGGAGGGCAGGGTGAGCAGTTCTTC.

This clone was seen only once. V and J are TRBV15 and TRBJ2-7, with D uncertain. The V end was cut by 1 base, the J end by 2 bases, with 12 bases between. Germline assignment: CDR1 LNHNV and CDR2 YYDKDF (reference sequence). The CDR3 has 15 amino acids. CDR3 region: CATSRAGQAAYEQYF. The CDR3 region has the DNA TGTGCCACCAGCAGAGCAGGTCAGGCAGCCTACGAGCAGTACTTC.

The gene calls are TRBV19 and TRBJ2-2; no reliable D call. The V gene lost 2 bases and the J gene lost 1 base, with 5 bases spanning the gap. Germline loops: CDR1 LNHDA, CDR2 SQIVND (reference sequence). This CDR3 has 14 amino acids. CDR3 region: CASSISLNTGELFF. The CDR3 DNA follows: TGTGCCAGTAGTATATCCTTGAACACCGGGGAGCTGTTTTTT.

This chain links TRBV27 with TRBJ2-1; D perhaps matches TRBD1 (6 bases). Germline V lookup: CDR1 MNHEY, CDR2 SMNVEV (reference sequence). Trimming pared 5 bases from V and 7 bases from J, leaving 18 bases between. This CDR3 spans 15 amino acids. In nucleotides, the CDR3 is TGTGCCAGCAGTCCGCCTACAGGGTTGCCGAATGAGCAGTTCTTC. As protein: CASSPPTGLPNEQFF.

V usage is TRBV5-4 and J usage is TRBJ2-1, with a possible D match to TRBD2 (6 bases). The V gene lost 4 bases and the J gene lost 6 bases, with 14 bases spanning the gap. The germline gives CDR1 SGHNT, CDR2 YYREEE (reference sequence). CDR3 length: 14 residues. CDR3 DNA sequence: TGTGCCAGCAGCGCGGTTGGAGGGACCAATGAGCAGTTCTTC. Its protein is CASSAVGGTNEQFF.

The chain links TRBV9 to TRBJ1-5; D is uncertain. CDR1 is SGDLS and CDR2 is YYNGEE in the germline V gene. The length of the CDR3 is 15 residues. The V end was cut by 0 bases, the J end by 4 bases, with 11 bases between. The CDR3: CASSVGPAGNQPQHF. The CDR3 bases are TGTGCCAGCAGCGTAGGGCCCGCGGGAAATCAGCCCCAGCATTTT.

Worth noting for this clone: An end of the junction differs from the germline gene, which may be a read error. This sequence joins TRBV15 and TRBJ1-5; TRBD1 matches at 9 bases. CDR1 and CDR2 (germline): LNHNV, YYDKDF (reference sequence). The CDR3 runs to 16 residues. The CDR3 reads CATSGDWGQGWQPQHF. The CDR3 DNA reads TGTGCCACCAGCGGAGATTGGGGACAGGGTTGGCAGCCCCAGCATTTT. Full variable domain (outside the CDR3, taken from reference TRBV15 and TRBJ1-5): DAMVIQNPRYQVTQFGKPVTLSCSQTLNHNVMYWYQQKSSQAPKLLFHYYDKDFNNEADTPDNFQSRRPNTSFCFLDIRSPGLGDTAMYLCATSGDWGQGWQPQHFGDGTRLSIL.

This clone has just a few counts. The CDR3 DNA reads as TGTGCCAGCAGCTTATCAGAATACAATGAGCAGTTCTTC. This gives the protein CASSLSEYNEQFF. The chain combines TRBV11-3 with TRBJ2-1; D remains ambiguous. The V end lost 2 bases, the J end lost 4 bases, and 6 bases lay between the germline ends. Looked up from germline, CDR1 is SGHNT and CDR2 is YENEEA. The CDR3 is 13 residues long.

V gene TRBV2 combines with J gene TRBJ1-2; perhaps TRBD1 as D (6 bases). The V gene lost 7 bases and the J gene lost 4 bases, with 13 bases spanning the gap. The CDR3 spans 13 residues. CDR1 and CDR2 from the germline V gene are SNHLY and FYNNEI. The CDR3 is CASMQGRIYGYTF. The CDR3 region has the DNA TGTGCCAGCATGCAGGGGCGAATCTATGGCTACACCTTC. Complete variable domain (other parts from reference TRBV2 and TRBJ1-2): EPEVTQTPSHQVTQMGQEVILRCVPISNHLYFYWYRQILGQKVEFLVSFYNNEISEKSEIFDDQFSVERPDGSNFTLKIRSTKLEDSAMYFCASMQGRIYGYTFGSGTRLTVV.

The CDR3 here is CASSLSTRGNEQYF. For the CDR3, the DNA is TGTGCCAGCAGCTTATCGACCAGGGGCAACGAGCAGTACTTC. J is TRBJ2-7 and V is TRBV11-2, with D perhaps TRBD1 (6 bases). This CDR3 is built from 14 residues. The germline gives CDR1 SGHAT, CDR2 FQNNGV. V was clipped by 2 bases and J by 5 bases, with 13 bases between them.

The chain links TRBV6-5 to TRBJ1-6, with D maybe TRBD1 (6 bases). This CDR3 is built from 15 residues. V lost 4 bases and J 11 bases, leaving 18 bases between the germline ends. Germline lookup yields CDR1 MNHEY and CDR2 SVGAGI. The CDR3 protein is CASSSGGQGSPPLHF. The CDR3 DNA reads TGTGCCAGCAGTTCCGGGGGCCAGGGAAGTCCACCCCTCCACTTT.

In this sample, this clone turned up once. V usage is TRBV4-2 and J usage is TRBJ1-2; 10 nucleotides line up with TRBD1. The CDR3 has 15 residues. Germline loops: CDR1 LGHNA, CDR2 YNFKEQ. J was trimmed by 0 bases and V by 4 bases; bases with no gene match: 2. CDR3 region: CASSPGQGANYGYTF. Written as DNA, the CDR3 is TGTGCCAGCAGCCCAGGACAGGGGGCTAACTATGGCTACACCTTC.

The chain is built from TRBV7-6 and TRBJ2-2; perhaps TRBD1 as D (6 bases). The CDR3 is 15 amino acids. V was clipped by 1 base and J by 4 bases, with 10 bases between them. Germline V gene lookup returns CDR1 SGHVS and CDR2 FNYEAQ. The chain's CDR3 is CASSLGQAATGELFF. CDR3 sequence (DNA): TGTGCCAGCAGCTTAGGACAGGCGGCCACCGGGGAGCTGTTTTTT. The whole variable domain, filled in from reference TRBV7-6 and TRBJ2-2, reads GAGVSQSPRYKVTKRGQDVALRCDPISGHVSLYWYRQALGQGPEFLTYFNYEAQQDKSGLPNDRFSAERPEGSISTLTIQRTEQRDSAMYRCASSLGQAATGELFFGEGSRLTVL.

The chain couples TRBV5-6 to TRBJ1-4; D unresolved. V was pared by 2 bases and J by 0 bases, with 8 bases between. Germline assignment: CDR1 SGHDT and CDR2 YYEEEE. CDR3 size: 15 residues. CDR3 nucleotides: TGTGCCAGCAGCTTACCGGCAGCAACTAATGAAAAACTGTTTTTT. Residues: CASSLPAATNEKLFF.

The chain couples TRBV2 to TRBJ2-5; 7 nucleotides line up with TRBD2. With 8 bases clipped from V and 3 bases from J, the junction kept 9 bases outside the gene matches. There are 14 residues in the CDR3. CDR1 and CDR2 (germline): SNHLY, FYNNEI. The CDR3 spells CASSRWGGKETQYF. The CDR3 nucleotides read TGTGCCAGCTCCCGATGGGGGGGGAAAGAGACCCAGTACTTC.

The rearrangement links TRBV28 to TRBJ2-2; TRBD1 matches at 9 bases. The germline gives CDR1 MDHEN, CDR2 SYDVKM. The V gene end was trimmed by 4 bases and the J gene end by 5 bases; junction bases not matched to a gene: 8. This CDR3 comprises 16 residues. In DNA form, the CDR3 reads TGTGCCAGCAGTTCGACAGGGGGGCGGATAACCGGGGAGCTGTTTTTT. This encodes CASSSTGGRITGELFF. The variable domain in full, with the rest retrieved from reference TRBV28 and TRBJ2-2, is DVKVTQSSRYLVKRTGEKVFLECVQDMDHENMFWYRQDPGLGLRLIYFSYDVKMKEKGDIPEGYSVSREKKERFSLILESASTNQTSMYLCASSSTGGRITGELFFGEGSRLTVL.

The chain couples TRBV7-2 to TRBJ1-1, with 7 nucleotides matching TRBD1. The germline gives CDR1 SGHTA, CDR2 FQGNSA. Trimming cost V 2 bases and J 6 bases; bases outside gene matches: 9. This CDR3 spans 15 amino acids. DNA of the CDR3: TGTGCCAGCAGCTTAAAGTTAGGACAGGTCCCTGAAGCTTTCTTT. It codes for CASSLKLGQVPEAFF.